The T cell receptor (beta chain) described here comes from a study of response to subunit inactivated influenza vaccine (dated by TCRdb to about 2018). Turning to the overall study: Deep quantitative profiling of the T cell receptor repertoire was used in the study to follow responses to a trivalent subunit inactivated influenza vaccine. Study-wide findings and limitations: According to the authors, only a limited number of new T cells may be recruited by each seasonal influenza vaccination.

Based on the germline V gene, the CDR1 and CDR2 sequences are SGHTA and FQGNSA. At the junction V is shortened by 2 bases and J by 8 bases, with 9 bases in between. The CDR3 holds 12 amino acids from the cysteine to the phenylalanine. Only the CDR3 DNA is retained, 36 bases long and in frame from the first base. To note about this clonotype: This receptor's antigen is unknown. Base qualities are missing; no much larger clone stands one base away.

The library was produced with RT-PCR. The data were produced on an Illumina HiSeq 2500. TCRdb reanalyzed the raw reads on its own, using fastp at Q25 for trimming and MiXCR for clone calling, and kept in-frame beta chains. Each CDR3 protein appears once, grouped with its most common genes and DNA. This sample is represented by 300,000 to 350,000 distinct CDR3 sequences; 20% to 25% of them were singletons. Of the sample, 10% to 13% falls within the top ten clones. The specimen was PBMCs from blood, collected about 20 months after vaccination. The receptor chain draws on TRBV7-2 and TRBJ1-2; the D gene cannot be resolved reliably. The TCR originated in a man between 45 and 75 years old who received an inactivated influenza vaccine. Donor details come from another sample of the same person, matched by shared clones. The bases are TGTGCCAGCAGCTTAAGCCAGGTCGGCTACACCTTC. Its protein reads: CASSLSQVGYTF.